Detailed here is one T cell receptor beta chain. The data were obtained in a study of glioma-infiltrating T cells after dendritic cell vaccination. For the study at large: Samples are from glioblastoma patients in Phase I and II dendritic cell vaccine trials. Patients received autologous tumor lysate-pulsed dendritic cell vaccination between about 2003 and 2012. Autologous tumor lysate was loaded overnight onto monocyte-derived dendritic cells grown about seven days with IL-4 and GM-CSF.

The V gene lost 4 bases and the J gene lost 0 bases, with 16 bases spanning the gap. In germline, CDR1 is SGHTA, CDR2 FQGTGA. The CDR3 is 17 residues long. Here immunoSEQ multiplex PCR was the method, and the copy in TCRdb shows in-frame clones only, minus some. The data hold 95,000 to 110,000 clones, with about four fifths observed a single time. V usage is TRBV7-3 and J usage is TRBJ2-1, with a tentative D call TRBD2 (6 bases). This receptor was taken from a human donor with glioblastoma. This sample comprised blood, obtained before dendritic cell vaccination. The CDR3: CASSSHNGGYSYNEQFF. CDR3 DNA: TGTGCCAGCAGCTCGCATAACGGGGGTTACTCCTACAATGAGCAGTTCTTC.